This record concerns one TCR beta chain sequence. TCRdb's copy holds only in-frame clones and misses some; the assay was immunoSEQ multiplex PCR. The top ten hold more than 3% of the sample, which has some 60,000 clones, 70% to 90% seen once. This entry comes from a study of OX40 agonist ivuxolimab in advanced cancers. The germline V gene encodes CDR1 SGHRS and CDR2 YFSETQ. V dropped 4 bases and J dropped 2 bases, with 22 bases sitting between them. This CDR3 has 17 amino acids. Source: CD4+ or CD8+ T cells sorted from blood, taken in a trial of the OX40 agonist ivuxolimab. The clonotype was recovered from an adult with an advanced solid tumor such as melanoma, head and neck, liver or kidney cancer. The rearrangement links TRBV5-1 to TRBJ2-7, with D tentatively TRBD1 or TRBD2 (5 bases each). CDR3 in amino acids: CASSLGTARLVPYEQYF. CDR3 nucleotide sequence: TGCGCCAGCAGCCTAGGGACCGCGCGTCTGGTCCCCTACGAGCAGTACTTC.